Listed here are 5 T cell receptor beta chains from one sample, sequenced in a study of T cells after yellow fever vaccination. TCRdb reprocessed the 5' RACE reads with MiXCR, giving one entry per CDR3 protein. In the table there are 200,000 to 300,000 distinct CDR3 sequences, over 10% of which are singletons. The specimen was CD4+ T cells sorted from PBMCs, collected 45 days after the yellow fever booster vaccination. The receptors were gathered from a man under 40 who received the YFV17D yellow fever vaccine.

This clonotype was picked up a small number of times. The V gene is TRBV6-5, the J gene TRBJ2-7; 8 nucleotides match TRBD2. The V segment lost 0 bases and the J segment 4 bases; nucleotides outside the gene matches: 8. CDR3 length: 16 residues. Germline lookup yields CDR1 MNHEY and CDR2 SVGAGI. DNA for the CDR3: TGTGCCAGCAGTTACTCCACTAGCGGTCCTTCATACGAGCAGTACTTC. Translation: CASSYSTSGPSYEQYF.

This clonotype has more than one count but fewer than ten. V gene TRBV7-2 combines with J gene TRBJ2-1; D unresolved. The V end lost 8 bases, the J end lost 5 bases, and 19 bases lay between the germline ends. The CDR3 has 15 amino acids. From germline, CDR1 is SGHTA and CDR2 FQGNSA. The CDR3 bases are TGTGCCAGCTCCAGCTTGATCCCCCGGAACAATGAGCAGTTCTTC. It is translated as CASSSLIPRNNEQFF.

This clonotype came up a few times. The CDR3 nucleotides are TGCGCCAGCAGCTTGGATGGACAGACAAGATATACCCAGTACTTC. It specifies CASSLDGQTRYTQYF. V gene TRBV5-1 combines with J gene TRBJ2-5; perhaps TRBD1 as D (6 bases). V shed 0 bases and J shed 8 bases, with 17 bases lying between them. Germline V gives CDR1 SGHRS, CDR2 YFSETQ. This CDR3 contains 15 residues.

This clonotype was seen many times. The J gene is TRBJ1-2, the V gene TRBV20-1, with 9 bases matching TRBD1. The CDR3 totals 13 residues. CDR1 and CDR2 (germline): DFQATT, SNEGSKA (reference sequence). V gave up 8 bases and J gave up 1 base; unmatched junction bases: 5. The CDR3, as DNA: TGCAGTACCCGGGACAGGGATAACTATGGCTACACCTTC. It encodes CSTRDRDNYGYTF.

The J gene is TRBJ2-4, the V gene TRBV5-1, with 7 bases lining up with TRBD2. Germline V CDR1 and CDR2: SGHRS, YFSETQ. The junction had 4 bases not matched to a gene; V was cut back by 3 bases and J by 1 base. The CDR3 runs to 15 residues. In nucleotides, the CDR3 is TGCGCCAGCAGCTCCCGGGAGGATGCCAAAAACATTCAGTACTTC. The encoded protein is CASSSREDAKNIQYF. Full variable domain (rest looked up from reference TRBV5-1 and TRBJ2-4): KAGVTQTPRYLIKTRGQQVTLSCSPISGHRSVSWYQQTPGQGLQFLFEYFSETQRNKGNFPGRFSGRQFSNSRSEMNVSTLELGDSALYLCASSSREDAKNIQYFGAGTRLSVL.